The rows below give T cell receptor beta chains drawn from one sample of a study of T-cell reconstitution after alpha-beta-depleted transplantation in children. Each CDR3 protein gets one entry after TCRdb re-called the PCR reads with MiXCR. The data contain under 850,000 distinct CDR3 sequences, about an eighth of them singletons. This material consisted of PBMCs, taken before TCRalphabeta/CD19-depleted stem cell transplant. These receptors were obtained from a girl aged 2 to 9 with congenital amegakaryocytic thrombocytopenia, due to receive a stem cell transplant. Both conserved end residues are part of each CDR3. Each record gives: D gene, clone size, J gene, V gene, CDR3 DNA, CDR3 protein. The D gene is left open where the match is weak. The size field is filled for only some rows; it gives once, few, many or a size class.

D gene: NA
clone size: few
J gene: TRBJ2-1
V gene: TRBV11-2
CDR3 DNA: TGTGCCAGCAGCTCCCACCGACAGGTAAACTACAATGAGCAGTTCTTC
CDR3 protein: CASSSHRQVNYNEQFF

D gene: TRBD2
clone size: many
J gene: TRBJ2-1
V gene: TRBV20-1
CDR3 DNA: TGCAGTGCCCATGGACTAGCGGGAGCTGTTGATGAGCAGTTCTTC
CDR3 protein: CSAHGLAGAVDEQFF

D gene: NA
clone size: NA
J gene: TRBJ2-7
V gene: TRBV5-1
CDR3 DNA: TGCGCCAGCAGGGGGGACCGGTACGAGCAGTACTTC
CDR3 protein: CASRGDRYEQYF

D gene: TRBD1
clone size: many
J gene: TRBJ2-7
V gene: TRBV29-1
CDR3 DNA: TGCAGCGTTGAAGGCTTTCGGGGACAGACGACCTACGAGCAGTACTTC
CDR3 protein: CSVEGFRGQTTYEQYF

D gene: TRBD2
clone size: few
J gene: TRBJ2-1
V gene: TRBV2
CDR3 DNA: TGTGCCAGCAGTGAGAGTCTAGCGGGAGTCAATGAGCAGTTCTTC
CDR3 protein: CASSESLAGVNEQFF

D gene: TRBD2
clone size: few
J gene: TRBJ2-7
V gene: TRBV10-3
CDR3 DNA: TGTGCCACTCGCGGGAGTTCGGGCGAGCAGTACTTC
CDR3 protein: CATRGSSGEQYF

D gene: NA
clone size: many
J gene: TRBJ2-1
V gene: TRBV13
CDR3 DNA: TGTGCCAGCAGCTTAGGCCTAGCCCCTGAGCAGTTCTTC
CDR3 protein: CASSLGLAPEQFF

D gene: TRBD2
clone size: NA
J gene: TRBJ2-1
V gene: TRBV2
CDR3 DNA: TGTGCCAGCGATAATGCTAGCGGGAGAGGCCCCTACAATGAGCAGTTCTTC
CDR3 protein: CASDNASGRGPYNEQFF

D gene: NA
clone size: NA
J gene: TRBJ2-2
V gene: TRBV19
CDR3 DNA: TGTGCCAGTAGTATTGGAAGAGCCTGGAACACCGGGGAGCTGTTTTTT
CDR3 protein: CASSIGRAWNTGELFF

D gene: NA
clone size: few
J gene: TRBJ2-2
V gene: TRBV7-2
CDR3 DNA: TGTGCCAGCAGCCCCGTAAGGAACACCGGGGAGCTGTTTTTT
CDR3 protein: CASSPVRNTGELFF

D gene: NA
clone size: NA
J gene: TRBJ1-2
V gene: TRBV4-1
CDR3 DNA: TGCGCCAGCAGCCAAGCTTTGCGTCTGATTCATGGCTACACCTTC
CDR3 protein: CASSQALRLIHGYTF

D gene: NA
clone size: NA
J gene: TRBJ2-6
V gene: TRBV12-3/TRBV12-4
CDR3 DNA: TGTGCCAGCACCATTCACTGGGCTGGGGCCAACGTCCTGACTTTC
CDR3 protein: CASTIHWAGANVLTF

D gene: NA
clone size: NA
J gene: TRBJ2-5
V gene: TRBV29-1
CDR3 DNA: TGCAGCGTGAGGCAAAACCAAGAGACCCAGTACTTC
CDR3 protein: CSVRQNQETQYF

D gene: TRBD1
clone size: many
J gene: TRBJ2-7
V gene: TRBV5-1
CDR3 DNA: TGCGCCAGCAGCCCAACTCCGGGACAGGGAATACACGAGCAGTACTTC
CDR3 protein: CASSPTPGQGIHEQYF

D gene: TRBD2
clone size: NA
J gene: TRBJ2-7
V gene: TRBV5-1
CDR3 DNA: TGCGCCAGCAGCTTGGCCACTAGCGGGAGGACCGTGGGAACCTACGAGCAGTACTTC
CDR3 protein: CASSLATSGRTVGTYEQYF

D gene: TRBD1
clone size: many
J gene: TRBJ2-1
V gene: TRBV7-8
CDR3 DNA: TGTGCCAGCAGCTCAAGGGACAGGTTTTACAATGAGCAGTTCTTC
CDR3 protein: CASSSRDRFYNEQFF

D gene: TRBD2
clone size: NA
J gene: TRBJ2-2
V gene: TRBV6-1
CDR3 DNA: TGTGCCAGCAGAGGAGCGGGATCGAACACCGGGGAGCTGTTTTTT
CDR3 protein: CASRGAGSNTGELFF

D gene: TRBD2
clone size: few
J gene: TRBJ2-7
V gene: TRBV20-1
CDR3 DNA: TGCAGTGCTGGACTAGCGTTGGGGGGCTCCTACGAGCAGTACTTC
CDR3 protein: CSAGLALGGSYEQYF

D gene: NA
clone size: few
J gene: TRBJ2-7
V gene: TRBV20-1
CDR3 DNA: TGCAGTGCTAGAGATGATGGAGGCCTAGGGTACGAGCAGTACTTC
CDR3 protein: CSARDDGGLGYEQYF

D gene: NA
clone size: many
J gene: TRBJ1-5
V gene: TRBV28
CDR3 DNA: TGTGCCAGCAGTTTATACACAGGCAATCAGCCCCAGCATTTT
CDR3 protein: CASSLYTGNQPQHF

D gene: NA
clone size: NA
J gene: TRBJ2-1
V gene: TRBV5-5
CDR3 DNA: TGTGCCAGCAGTAACTCAGAGTCTTACAATGAGCAGTTCTTC
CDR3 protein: CASSNSESYNEQFF

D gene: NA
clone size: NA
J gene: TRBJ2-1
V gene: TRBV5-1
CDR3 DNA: TGCGCCAGCAGCTTGGTCCAATCTAGATCCTACAATGAGCAGTTCTTC
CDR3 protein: CASSLVQSRSYNEQFF

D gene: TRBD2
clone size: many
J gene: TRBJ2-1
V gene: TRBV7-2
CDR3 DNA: TGTGCCAGCAGCTTATACGGCGGGGGGGAGTTCTTC
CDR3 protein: CASSLYGGGEFF

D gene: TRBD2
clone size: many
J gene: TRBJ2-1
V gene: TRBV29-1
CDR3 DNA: TGCAGCGTTGAAGCGGAGACTAGCTATTACAATGAGCAGTTCTTC
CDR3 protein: CSVEAETSYYNEQFF

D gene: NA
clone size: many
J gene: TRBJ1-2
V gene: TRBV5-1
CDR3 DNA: TGCGCCAGCTCAACAGTTACCCTGTCGAATGGCTACACCTTC
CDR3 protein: CASSTVTLSNGYTF

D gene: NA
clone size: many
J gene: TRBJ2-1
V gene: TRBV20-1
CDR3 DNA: TGCAGTGCTAAGACGCTTATGAGCGGTGAGTCCTACAATGAGCAGTTCTTC
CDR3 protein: CSAKTLMSGESYNEQFF

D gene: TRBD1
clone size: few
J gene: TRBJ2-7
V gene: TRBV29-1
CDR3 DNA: TGCAGCGTTGAAACGGGACAGTCCCCAATCCCCGAGCAGTACTTC
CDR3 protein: CSVETGQSPIPEQYF

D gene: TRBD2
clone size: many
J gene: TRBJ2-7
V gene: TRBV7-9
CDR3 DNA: TGTGCCAGCAGCGACTTAGCGGGAGGCACCTTAGCGCAGTACTTC
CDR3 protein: CASSDLAGGTLAQYF

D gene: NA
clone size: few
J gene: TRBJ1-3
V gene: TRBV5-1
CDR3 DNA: TGCGCCAGCAGCTTGGGACAAAACTCTGGAAACACCATATATTTT
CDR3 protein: CASSLGQNSGNTIYF

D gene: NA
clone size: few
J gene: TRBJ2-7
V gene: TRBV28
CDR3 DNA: TGTGCCAGCAGTTTAGGGCCCACCGGGTACGAGCAGTACTTC
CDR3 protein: CASSLGPTGYEQYF

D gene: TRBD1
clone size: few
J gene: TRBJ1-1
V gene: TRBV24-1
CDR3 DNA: TGTGCCACCAGTGACAGAGGACAGGGGGGCAATGAAGCTTTCTTT
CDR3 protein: CATSDRGQGGNEAFF

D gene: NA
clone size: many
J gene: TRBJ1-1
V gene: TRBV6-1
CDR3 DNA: TGTGCCAGCACCACCACGAGAAGGGCTGCTGAAGCTTTCTTT
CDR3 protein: CASTTTRRAAEAFF

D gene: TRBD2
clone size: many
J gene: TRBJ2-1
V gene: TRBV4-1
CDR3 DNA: TGCGCCAGCAGCCATGGTTTCCTAAGCGGGAAAACAAGAAAGGACAATGAGCAGTTCTTC
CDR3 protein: CASSHGFLSGKTRKDNEQFF

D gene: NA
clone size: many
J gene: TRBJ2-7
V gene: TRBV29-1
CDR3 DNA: TGCAGCGTATCTGAGGGCGAGCAGTACTTC
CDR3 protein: CSVSEGEQYF

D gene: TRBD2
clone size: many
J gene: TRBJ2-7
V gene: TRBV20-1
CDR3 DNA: TGCAGTGCTGGACTAGCGGGAGGTACCTACGAGCAGTACTTC
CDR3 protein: CSAGLAGGTYEQYF

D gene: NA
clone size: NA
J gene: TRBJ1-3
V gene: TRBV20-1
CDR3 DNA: TGCAGTGCTACGGACAGACGACGGACCTCTGGAAACACCATATATTTT
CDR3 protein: CSATDRRRTSGNTIYF

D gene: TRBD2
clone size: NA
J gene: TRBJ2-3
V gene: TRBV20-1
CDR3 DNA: TGCAGTCCTTCGTTAGTGCTAGCGGGAGGTATGAGTGCAGATACGCAGTATTTT
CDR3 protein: CSPSLVLAGGMSADTQYF

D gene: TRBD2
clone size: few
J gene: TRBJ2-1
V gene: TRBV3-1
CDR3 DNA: TGTGCCAGCAGCCAAGTCCCCCTACTAGCGGGGGAGTTTAGGGAGCAGTTCTTC
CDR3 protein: CASSQVPLLAGEFREQFF

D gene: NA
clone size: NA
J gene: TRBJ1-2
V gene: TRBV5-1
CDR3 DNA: TGCGCCAGCAGCCACCGGATGGGAGGGTACTATGGCTACACCTTC
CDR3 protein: CASSHRMGGYYGYTF

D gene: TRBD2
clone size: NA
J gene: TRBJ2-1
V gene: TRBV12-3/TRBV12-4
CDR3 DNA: TGTGCCAGCAGTTTCGCGGGAGGCCCTACCAATGAGCAGTTCTTC
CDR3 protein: CASSFAGGPTNEQFF

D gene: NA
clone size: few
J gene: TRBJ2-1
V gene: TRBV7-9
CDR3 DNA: TGTGCCAGCAACTCCGCTGCGGCCGGGGAGCAGTTCTTC
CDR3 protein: CASNSAAAGEQFF

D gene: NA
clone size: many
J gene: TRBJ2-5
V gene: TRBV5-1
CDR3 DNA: TGCGCCAGCAGCTTCACAGAAATCCAAGAGACCCAGTACTTC
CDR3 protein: CASSFTEIQETQYF

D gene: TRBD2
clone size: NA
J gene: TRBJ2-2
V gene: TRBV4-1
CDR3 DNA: TGCGCCAGCAGCCAAGTCTCTAGCGGGAGGGAGCTGTTTTTT
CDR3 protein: CASSQVSSGRELFF

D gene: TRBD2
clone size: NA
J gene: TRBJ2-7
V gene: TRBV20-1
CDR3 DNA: TGCAGTGCTAGAAAATCTCTAGCGGGAGACGCCTACGAGCAGTACTTC
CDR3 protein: CSARKSLAGDAYEQYF

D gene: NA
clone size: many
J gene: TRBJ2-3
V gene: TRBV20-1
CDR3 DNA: TGCAGTGCTGGGGGAGTCACAGATACGCAGTATTTT
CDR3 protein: CSAGGVTDTQYF

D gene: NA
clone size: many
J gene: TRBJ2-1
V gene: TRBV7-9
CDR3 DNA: TGTGCCAGCGCGGAGTGGTCCTACAATGAGCAGTTCTTC
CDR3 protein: CASAEWSYNEQFF

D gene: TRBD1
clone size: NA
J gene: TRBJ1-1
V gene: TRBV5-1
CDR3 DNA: TGCGCCAGCAGCGATCGGACAGGGGGCACTGAAGCTTTCTTT
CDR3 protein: CASSDRTGGTEAFF

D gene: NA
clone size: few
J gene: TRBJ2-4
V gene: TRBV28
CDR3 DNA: TGTGCCAGCAGTTTCCGCAGCCACAAAAACATTCAGTACTTC
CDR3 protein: CASSFRSHKNIQYF

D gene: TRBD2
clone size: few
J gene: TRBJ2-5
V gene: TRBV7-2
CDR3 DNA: TGTGCCAGCAGCCCGCCGGCCCTAGCGGGAATTGAGACCCAGTACTTC
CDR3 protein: CASSPPALAGIETQYF

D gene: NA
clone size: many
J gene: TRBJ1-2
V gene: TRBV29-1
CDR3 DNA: TGCAGCGTTGAGACTGTAGCTAACTATGGCTACACCTTC
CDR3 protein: CSVETVANYGYTF

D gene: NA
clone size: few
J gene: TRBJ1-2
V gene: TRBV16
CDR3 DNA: TGTGCCAGCAGCCCTAACCTTGGGGCAGCAGGATATGGCTACACCTTC
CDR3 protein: CASSPNLGAAGYGYTF

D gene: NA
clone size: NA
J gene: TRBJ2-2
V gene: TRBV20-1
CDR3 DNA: TGCAGTGCTTTCAAGATCGACGGGAACACCGGGGAGCTGTTTTTT
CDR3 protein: CSAFKIDGNTGELFF

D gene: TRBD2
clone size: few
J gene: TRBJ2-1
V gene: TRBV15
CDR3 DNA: TGTGCCACCTCGCTCCTAGCGGGGGTCTACAATGAGCAGTTCTTC
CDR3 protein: CATSLLAGVYNEQFF

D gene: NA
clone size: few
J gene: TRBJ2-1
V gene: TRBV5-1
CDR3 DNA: TGCGCCAGCAGCTTGACCCGCTCCTACAATGAGCAGTTCTTC
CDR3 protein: CASSLTRSYNEQFF